The 9 T cell receptor beta chains listed next were all sequenced from one sample in a study of OX40 agonist ivuxolimab in advanced cancers. Libraries were constructed by the immunoSEQ multiplex PCR assay. TCRdb stores this immuneACCESS table with in-frame sequences only. Part of the clones is absent; in the studies checked, under half of the shortfall reflects unresolved V genes, and no reason is known for the rest. The sample table lists around 19,000 clones, about 86% of them with a count of one. Of the sample, about 16% is held by the ten largest clones. The material sequenced was CD4+ or CD8+ T cells sorted from blood, taken in a trial of the OX40 agonist ivuxolimab. The receptors come from an adult with an advanced solid tumor such as melanoma, head and neck, liver or kidney cancer.

The J gene is TRBJ2-1, the V gene TRBV14, with TRBD2 as a possible D gene (5 bases). This CDR3 spans 15 amino acids. Germline-derived CDR1 and CDR2 are SGHDN and FVKESK. V was clipped by 4 bases and J by 4 bases, with 14 bases between them. DNA of the CDR3: TGTGCCAGCAGCCCGTTGGGCGGGCGTTACAATGAGCAGTTCTTC. Protein product: CASSPLGGRYNEQFF.

This clone was counted a single time. This chain uses TRBV7-3 with TRBJ1-1; D perhaps matches TRBD1 (6 bases). The V gene lost 4 bases and the J gene lost 1 base, with 13 bases spanning the gap. The CDR3 contains 15 residues. CDR1 and CDR2 (germline): SGHTA, FQGTGA. The DNA for the CDR3 is TGTGCCAGCAGCTCGCAGGGAGGGGGGAACACTGAAGCTTTCTTT. Translation gives CASSSQGGGNTEAFF.

In this sample, this clone turned up once. V and J are TRBV19 and TRBJ1-2; TRBD1 matches at 8 bases. The CDR3 contains 15 residues. After removal of 7 bases from V and 4 bases from J, the junction contained 11 bases not matched to a gene. CDR1 and CDR2 (germline): LNHDA, SQIVND (reference sequence). The CDR3 region is CASIPEDRETYGYTF. The CDR3 nucleotides are TGTGCCAGTATTCCCGAGGACAGGGAAACCTATGGCTACACCTTC.

The CDR3 spells CASSRLEATGDYGYTF. The CDR3 nucleotides read TGTGCCAGCAGTCGTTTGGAGGCGACAGGGGACTATGGCTACACCTTC. The genes are TRBV4-2 and TRBJ1-2, with 8 bases lining up with TRBD1. This CDR3 has 16 residues. J lost 3 bases, V lost 6 bases, and 12 bases had no gene match. Germline CDR1 LGHNA, CDR2 YNFKEQ.

The V and J genes are TRBV7-9 and TRBJ2-7, with 9 nucleotides matching TRBD2. CDR1 is SEHNR and CDR2 is FQNEAQ in the germline V gene (reference sequence). V shed 1 base and J 3 bases; nucleotides not matched to a gene: 7. The length of the CDR3 is 16 residues. CDR3 in DNA: TGTGCCAGCAGCTTAGTGGCTAGCGGGGTTAACTACGAGCAGTACTTC. As protein: CASSLVASGVNYEQYF.

V is TRBV6-6 and J is TRBJ1-1; perhaps TRBD1 as D (5 bases). V dropped 2 bases and J dropped 4 bases, with 14 bases sitting between them. This CDR3 region has 15 residues. Germline loops: CDR1 MNHNY, CDR2 SVGAGI (reference sequence). The CDR3 reads CASSYNTLGGTEAFF. The CDR3 DNA reads as TGTGCCAGCAGTTACAATACCCTCGGGGGCACTGAAGCTTTCTTT.

This clone has a single count. The chain recombines TRBV18 with TRBJ2-3; D ambiguous. From germline, CDR1 is KGHSH and CDR2 LQKENI. Trimming shortened V by 0 bases and J by 5 bases, and 12 bases separated the two germline ends. The CDR3 has 15 residues. In DNA form, the CDR3 reads TGTGCCAGCTCACCACCTCAAGGGTTTGGAGATACGCAGTATTTT. Protein product: CASSPPQGFGDTQYF.

The gene calls are TRBV4-3 and TRBJ1-2; a weak D match, TRBD1 (6 bases). The CDR3 has 15 amino acids. Between the trimmed V and J ends, which lost 3 bases and 4 bases, there was a span of 15 bases. CDR1 and CDR2 (germline): LGHNA, YSLEER. CDR3 protein: CASSQSRDILYGYTF. The CDR3 DNA reads TGCGCCAGCAGCCAGAGCCGGGACATCCTCTATGGCTACACCTTC.

This chain connects TRBV19 to TRBJ2-5, with D tentatively TRBD1 (6 bases). Germline V CDR1 and CDR2: LNHDA, SQIVND (reference sequence). Deletions cut 2 bases from V and 3 bases from J, with 7 bases between. The CDR3 has 13 amino acids. As DNA, the CDR3 is TGTGCCAGTAGTATACAGGGGAAAGAGACCCAGTACTTC. It translates to CASSIQGKETQYF. The complete variable domain, with remaining parts taken from reference TRBV19 and TRBJ2-5, reads DGGITQSPKYLFRKEGQNVTLSCEQNLNHDAMYWYRQDPGQGLRLIYYSQIVNDFQKGDIAEGYSVSREKKESFPLTVTSAQKNPTAFYLCASSIQGKETQYFGPGTRLLVL.